The source of this T cell receptor (beta chain) is a study of beta chain features in type 1 diabetes (dated by TCRdb to the late 2010s). Concerning the study at large: Mean age, gender distribution, total cell number and subset yield did not differ between patients and healthy donors. A total of some 100,000,000 sorted cells were examined across all samples, and the number of cells per subset was strongly correlated with RNA yield. In the study, recently diagnosed type 1 diabetes patients and matched healthy donors were compared on the TCRB repertoires of their sorted circulating CD4+ T cell subsets. Naive and central memory subsets were obtained from all 30 or so donors, but regulatory and stem cell-like memory subsets were isolated from only 8 patients and roughly eight healthy donors.

All of the isolated RNA was reverse transcribed with the High Capacity cDNA Reverse Transcription Kit, so expressed TCRB transcripts were sequenced. Deep immunoSEQ sequencing was applied to naive, central memory and regulatory T cell samples, giving an average of around 4 million total reads per sample. After sorted cells were lysed in RLT buffer, RNA was extracted with DNase-treated RNeasy Micro or Mini kits, with the choice depending on cell number. To prevent cross-contamination, each cell subset was processed individually, whereas patient and healthy donor samples were processed jointly. TCRB sequences were amplified from cDNA with the immunoSEQ multiplex PCR, producing 87-bp fragments spanning the CDR3 region. Sequencing of the amplicons was performed on the Illumina HiSeq platform. The source study handled its data this way. Synthetic template baselines were used to correct PCR bias computationally, reads within Hamming distance 2 were collapsed, and singletons that could not be merged were discarded. Reads were aligned against IMGT to assign V, D and J genes, CDR3 length and insertions or deletions at six rearrangement sites. Clonotype counts were normalized to sorted cell number within each subset before computing true diversity and Gini coefficients with the tcR R package. The overlap coefficient, calculated on TCRB nucleotide sequences, was used to measure repertoire sharing. Out-of-frame TCRB sequences from naive cells were analyzed as a proxy for the pre-selection repertoire. TCRdb holds this immuneACCESS table with in-frame rearrangements only. Some clones are missing; in checked studies, unresolved V genes explain under half, and the rest has no known cause. V and J calls and clone size are given by that table; D and trimming were obtained from the DNA. The sample table shows under 550,000 clones, and 11% are seen once. The ten largest clonotypes hold approximately 0.05% of the sample.

From each donor, a single peripheral blood sample of 100 to 150 mL on average was drawn into heparinised tubes. Naive, central memory, regulatory and stem cell-like memory CD4+ T cells were sorted on a BD FACSAria II using a panel including CD45RO, CCR7, CD25, CD127, CD95 and CD27. Every sorted population had a purity above 95%. PBMCs were separated immediately by Lymphoprep density gradient centrifugation and were stained directly, without being cultured. To minimize batch effects, samples were stained and sorted in pairs, one healthy donor with one patient per experiment. In its sample, this clone was seen a few times. There is no known antigen for this receptor. One base away there is no much larger clone; base qualities are not given. The germline V gene encodes CDR1 SQVTM and CDR2 ANQGSEA. The V and J ends are trimmed by 4 bases and 2 bases, leaving 12 bases between them. The CDR3 measures 14 amino acids from cysteine to phenylalanine. Just the 42-base CDR3 DNA is kept, in frame starting at base 1.

The research as a whole found: Because cDNA was sequenced instead of genomic DNA, activated cells with high expression could be over-represented, although the groups did not differ in activation or CD3 levels. Only small numbers of individuals were included in the HLA sub-analyses, which left unresolved whether HLA type had any influence on TCRB rearrangement. In all four CD4+ subsets, TCRB CDR3 length was moderately but significantly shorter in type 1 diabetes patients. Naive, central memory and regulatory TCRB repertoires appeared more similar among patients than among healthy donors. PCR may preferentially amplify shorter templates, but because patient and control samples were amplified and corrected together, any resulting skew would affect both groups equally. Patients with type 1 diabetes made fewer insertions and deleted more nucleotides at VDJ recombination sites, implying thymic rearrangement abnormalities.

The sequenced sample was naive CD4+ T cells from blood. Reading the label with the study, this specimen's cell subset or site is: true naive CD4+ T cells. Recombination joined TRBV29-1 with TRBJ1-5; the D gene remains uncertain. This TCR was recovered from a woman younger than 30 in good health. The CDR3 reads as follows: CSVVPGGGNQPQHF. The DNA reads as follows: TGCAGCGTTGTGCCAGGCGGCGGCAATCAGCCCCAGCATTTT.